A selection of T cell receptor beta chains follows, all from one sample in a study of blood T cell repertoires in COVID-19. The assay was immunoSEQ multiplex PCR, and TCRdb's table has in-frame clones only and misses some. The sample lists approximately 350,000 clones; approximately 86% were seen once. Sequenced sample: peripheral blood. These receptors were collected from a woman aged 55-69 years with COVID-19, enrolled during active disease. Both conserved end residues are part of each CDR3. D genes are given only for firm matches. Clone sizes are given selectively: once, few, many, or a class where the clone is expanded.

V gene	D gene	clone size	CDR3 length	J gene	CDR3 DNA	CDR3 protein
TRBV2	TRBD1	NA	17	TRBJ1-5	TGTGCCAGCAGTGAAGCGGGACAGGGGCGATTCCATCAGCCCCAGCATTTT	CASSEAGQGRFHQPQHF
TRBV6-5	NA	NA	13	TRBJ1-1	TGTGCCAGCGATCGAGGGTGGAGCACTGAAGCTTTCTTT	CASDRGWSTEAFF
TRBV13	TRBD1	NA	15	TRBJ1-6	TGTGCCAGCAGCTTAGGGACAGGGGATAATTCACCCCTCCACTTT	CASSLGTGDNSPLHF
TRBV2	NA	NA	14	TRBJ2-7	TGTGCCAGCAGGAGGGCGGGGGCGGCCTACGAGCAGTACTTC	CASRRAGAAYEQYF
TRBV20-1	TRBD1	NA	14	TRBJ1-1	TGCAGTGCTACTGACAGGGGGCGCAACACTGAAGCTTTCTTT	CSATDRGRNTEAFF
TRBV29-1	NA	NA	11	TRBJ2-5	TGCAGCGTTGGGCTCGGGGAGACCCAGTACTTC	CSVGLGETQYF
TRBV12-3/TRBV12-4	TRBD1	NA	13	TRBJ2-7	TGTGCCAGCAGTTTCCGGGACAGTTACGAGCAGTACTTC	CASSFRDSYEQYF
TRBV7-3	NA	NA	13	TRBJ1-1	TGTGCCAGCAGCGTACAGGGGAACACTGAAGCTTTCTTT	CASSVQGNTEAFF
TRBV7-2	NA	NA	17	TRBJ2-7	TGTGCCAGCAGCTTAGCGGCTCAGGGTTACGAGTCCTACGAGCAGTACTTC	CASSLAAQGYESYEQYF
TRBV5-1	TRBD1	once	15	TRBJ2-6	TGCGCCAGCAGCATGCAGGGGGTTGGGGCCAACGTCCTGACTTTC	CASSMQGVGANVLTF
TRBV4-2	TRBD2	NA	18	TRBJ2-2	TGTGCCAGCAGCCAAGATCCGGGCGCTAGCGGGAAAACCGGGGAGCTGTTTTTT	CASSQDPGASGKTGELFF
TRBV19	NA	NA	13	TRBJ2-3	TGTGCCACCTCACCTAATTACCCAGATACGCAGTATTTT	CATSPNYPDTQYF
TRBV11-3	NA	NA	15	TRBJ2-5	TGTGCCAGCAGCTTAGGAGGGGGTAGCGGGGAGACCCAGTACTTC	CASSLGGGSGETQYF
TRBV21-1	NA	NA	17	TRBJ2-3	TGTGCCAGCACTAGGTGGGGGACAAGAATTACAGGGGATACGCAGTATTTT	CASTRWGTRITGDTQYF
TRBV19	NA	NA	14	TRBJ1-5	TGTGCCAGTAGTAAGGGGGTTCAGGGTCAGCCCCAGCATTTT	CASSKGVQGQPQHF
TRBV5-1	NA	NA	16	TRBJ1-5	TGCGCCAGCAGCCCGGGAAGGAGACAGGGCAATCAGCCCCAGCATTTT	CASSPGRRQGNQPQHF
TRBV12-5	TRBD1	NA	16	TRBJ1-4	TGTGCTAGTGGTTTGGTCAGACAGGGGGCGAGTGAAAAACTGTTTTTT	CASGLVRQGASEKLFF
TRBV27	NA	NA	13	TRBJ1-2	TGTGCCAGCAGCCAAACAGGGATCTATGGCTACACCTTC	CASSQTGIYGYTF